This TCR beta chain is from a study of cytomegalovirus exposure and HLA in healthy donors. Study as a whole: The study's early data release held 75 million to 95 million unique TCRs from HLA-typed donors. Study-level points and caveats: In an earlier analysis, in 540 or so donors, most V segments appeared productive either ~90% or ~30% of the time. Reports indicated that the classifier achieved high specificity and sensitivity in diagnosing cytomegalovirus status. Researchers reported from a later analysis that most CMV-associated TCR beta chains appeared HLA-restricted.

Of note for this clone: Its matching antigen is unknown.

CDR3 length equals 15 residues. Trimming at V came to 4 bases and at J to 0 bases, leaving 3 bases not matched to a gene. The germline CDR1 and CDR2 sequences are MRHNA and SNTAGT. PCR amplification relied on 60 Vbeta primers (plus 13 Jbeta primers). Some clones are missing from TCRdb's copy, which holds only in-frame ones; the method was immunoSEQ multiplex PCR. The repertoire consists of 50,000 to 60,000 clones, with about 77% occurring once and the leading ten covering 2.5% to 3%. This TCR came from a woman in her forties in good health and CMV-seropositive. The sequencing input was PBMCs. The chain is built from TRBV6-4 and TRBJ2-1; 7 bases agree with TRBD2. The CDR3 nucleotides are TGTGCCAGCAGTGCCCTAGCGGACTCCTACAATGAGCAGTTCTTC. This codes for CASSALADSYNEQFF.